The clone carrying this TCR beta chain was counted ten times or more. As yet, its antigen is unknown. Researchers used genomic DNA as the template to profile TCR beta VDJ and CDR3. TCRdb fed the reads into MiXCR, producing one record per CDR3 protein. This table holds about 200,000 distinct CDR3 sequences, roughly 35% found once. This entry is derived from a study of CD8+CD57+ T cells in acquired aplastic anemia. Study background: DNA from sorted CD4+ and CD8+ cells averaged roughly 3.4 ug. Healthy donor sequencing depth: 10 million to 10.8 million CD4+, under 14 million CD8+ reads.

CDR1 and CDR2 from the germline V gene are SNHLY and FYNNEI. CDR3 length equals 14 residues. V gave up 6 bases and J gave up 5 bases; unmatched junction bases: 7. The study, taken as a whole, reports: A set of 25 to 35 CD8+ CDR3 sequences was shared between patients and controls, and these sequences appeared highly expressed in patients. Patients versus controls showed no significant CD8+ Simpson's diversity difference.

This sequence was found in a human donor in good health, serving as a control. Sequenced material: sorted CD4+, CD8+, or CD8+CD57+ T cells (not recorded which) from PBMCs. The rearrangement uses TRBV2 and TRBJ1-5; 7 nucleotides align to TRBD1. The CDR3 loop is CASSQGQLYQPQHF. In DNA form, the CDR3 reads TGTGCCAGCAGCCAGGGACAGCTGTATCAGCCCCAGCATTTT.